Listed below are T cell receptor beta chains from one sample, sequenced in a study of OX40 agonist ivuxolimab in advanced cancers. This table comes from immunoSEQ multiplex PCR, and its TCRdb copy is limited to in-frame clones, with some not included. The sample records over 85,000 clones, 90% to 95% being singletons. The starting material was CD4+ or CD8+ T cells sorted from blood, obtained in a trial of the OX40 agonist ivuxolimab. All receptors derive from an adult with an advanced solid tumor such as melanoma, head and neck, liver or kidney cancer. Both conserved end residues are part of each CDR3. The order of the fields is clone size, D gene, J gene, CDR3 length, V gene, CDR3 protein, CDR3 DNA. A D gene is named only where the DNA matches it firmly. Only part of the rows carry a size: once, few, many, or a class if the clone is expanded.

size: NA
D: NA
J: TRBJ1-1
length: 14
V: TRBV11-3
CDR3: CASSPGGAHTEAFF
DNA: TGTGCCAGCAGCCCCGGAGGGGCGCACACTGAAGCTTTCTTT

size: NA
D: TRBD1
J: TRBJ2-3
length: 14
V: TRBV11-3
CDR3: CASSFRQGADTQYF
DNA: TGTGCCAGCAGCTTTCGACAGGGGGCAGATACGCAGTATTTT

size: once
D: TRBD2
J: TRBJ2-7
length: 15
V: TRBV7-8
CDR3: CASSLASGSWNEQYF
DNA: TGTGCCAGCAGCTTAGCCAGCGGGAGTTGGAACGAGCAGTACTTC

size: once
D: TRBD2
J: TRBJ2-3
length: 17
V: TRBV5-4
CDR3: CASSYVSSGRRTDTQYF
DNA: TGTGCCAGCAGCTACGTTTCCAGCGGGAGAAGGACAGATACGCAGTATTTT

size: NA
D: TRBD1
J: TRBJ2-3
length: 16
V: TRBV5-6
CDR3: CASSPNQGVRSDTQYF
DNA: TGTGCCAGCAGCCCCAACCAGGGGGTAAGATCAGATACGCAGTATTTT

size: NA
D: TRBD1
J: TRBJ2-7
length: 16
V: TRBV9
CDR3: CASSPTPGTGKAEQYF
DNA: TGTGCCAGCAGCCCAACCCCCGGGACAGGGAAGGCTGAGCAGTACTTC

size: NA
D: NA
J: TRBJ2-7
length: 12
V: TRBV11-1
CDR3: CASSFLSGEQYF
DNA: TGTGCCAGCAGCTTCTTATCCGGCGAGCAGTACTTC

size: NA
D: TRBD2
J: TRBJ2-2
length: 17
V: TRBV4-2
CDR3: CASSKRTAGGVAGELFF
DNA: TGTGCCAGCAGCAAAAGGACGGCGGGAGGGGTCGCCGGGGAGCTGTTTTTT

size: NA
D: NA
J: TRBJ2-1
length: 14
V: TRBV7-2
CDR3: CASSLVSGNNEQFF
DNA: TGTGCCAGCAGCTTAGTTTCCGGAAACAATGAGCAGTTCTTC

size: NA
D: TRBD1
J: TRBJ2-1
length: 16
V: TRBV4-3
CDR3: CASSQDIAGGGDEQFF
DNA: TGCGCCAGCAGCCAAGATATAGCAGGGGGTGGAGATGAGCAGTTCTTC

size: few
D: NA
J: TRBJ2-2
length: 16
V: TRBV21-1
CDR3: CASSKPSGQDTGELFF
DNA: TGTGCCAGCAGCAAACCTTCGGGACAAGACACCGGGGAGCTGTTTTTT

size: NA
D: NA
J: TRBJ1-5
length: 13
V: TRBV30
CDR3: CAWSRGSNQPQHF
DNA: TGTGCCTGGAGTCGGGGTAGCAATCAGCCCCAGCATTTT

size: NA
D: NA
J: TRBJ2-7
length: 12
V: TRBV5-1
CDR3: CASSLAHDEQYF
DNA: TGCGCCAGCAGCTTGGCCCATGACGAGCAGTACTTC

size: NA
D: NA
J: TRBJ2-3
length: 16
V: TRBV5-1
CDR3: CASSLGASYLTDTQYF
DNA: TGCGCCAGCAGCTTGGGGGCTTCATATCTCACAGATACGCAGTATTTT

size: once
D: TRBD2
J: TRBJ2-1
length: 14
V: TRBV18
CDR3: CASSNLAADNEQFF
DNA: TGTGCCAGCTCTAATCTAGCGGCTGACAATGAGCAGTTCTTC

size: NA
D: NA
J: TRBJ2-7
length: 14
V: TRBV7-3
CDR3: CASRSRLHSYEQYF
DNA: TGTGCCAGCAGGTCAAGACTACACTCCTACGAGCAGTACTTC

size: NA
D: TRBD1
J: TRBJ2-7
length: 15
V: TRBV5-1
CDR3: CASSLYRGIHNEQYF
DNA: TGCGCCAGCAGCTTATACAGGGGGATCCACAACGAGCAGTACTTC

size: NA
D: NA
J: TRBJ2-3
length: 14
V: TRBV5-1
CDR3: CASSVAGSTDTQYF
DNA: TGCGCCAGCAGCGTTGCGGGAAGCACAGATACGCAGTATTTT

size: NA
D: NA
J: TRBJ2-1
length: 12
V: TRBV10-3
CDR3: CAAKDLNNEQFF
DNA: TGTGCCGCCAAAGACCTTAACAATGAGCAGTTCTTC

size: NA
D: TRBD1
J: TRBJ1-2
length: 15
V: TRBV19
CDR3: CASRFGTGINYGYTF
DNA: TGTGCCAGTAGATTCGGGACAGGGATCAACTATGGCTACACCTTC

size: few
D: TRBD2
J: TRBJ2-6
length: 18
V: TRBV18
CDR3: CASSRLLAEASGANVLTF
DNA: TGTGCCAGCTCACGCCTCCTAGCGGAAGCCTCTGGGGCCAACGTCCTGACTTTC

size: few
D: NA
J: TRBJ2-3
length: 13
V: TRBV29-1
CDR3: CSATDPSTDTQYF
DNA: TGCAGCGCGACAGATCCTAGCACAGATACGCAGTATTTT

size: once
D: NA
J: TRBJ1-5
length: 12
V: TRBV10-2
CDR3: CASSELRQPQHF
DNA: TGCGCCAGCAGTGAACTTCGCCAGCCCCAGCATTTT

size: NA
D: TRBD2
J: TRBJ2-5
length: 14
V: TRBV7-2
CDR3: CASSSSGLRETQYF
DNA: TGTGCCAGCAGCTCTAGCGGGCTCCGGGAGACCCAGTACTTC

size: NA
D: NA
J: TRBJ1-5
length: 13
V: TRBV27
CDR3: CASRKGADQPQHF
DNA: TGTGCCAGCAGAAAAGGGGCTGATCAGCCCCAGCATTTT

size: NA
D: NA
J: TRBJ1-5
length: 14
V: TRBV2
CDR3: CASSERRGNQPQHF
DNA: TGTGCCAGCAGTGAACGGAGGGGCAATCAGCCCCAGCATTTT

size: NA
D: TRBD2
J: TRBJ2-1
length: 13
V: TRBV5-4
CDR3: CASSRGGINEQFF
DNA: TGTGCCAGCAGTCGGGGGGGGATCAATGAGCAGTTCTTC

size: NA
D: TRBD1
J: TRBJ1-2
length: 13
V: TRBV7-2
CDR3: CASRLGQGYGYTF
DNA: TGTGCCAGCAGACTAGGACAGGGCTATGGCTACACCTTC

size: few
D: NA
J: TRBJ2-1
length: 16
V: TRBV7-2
CDR3: CASSLRGVSSYNEQFF
DNA: TGTGCCAGCAGCTTACGGGGCGTAAGCTCCTACAATGAGCAGTTCTTC

size: NA
D: NA
J: TRBJ1-2
length: 14
V: TRBV19
CDR3: CASSAGTALGGYTF
DNA: TGTGCCAGTAGTGCCGGGACTGCTCTAGGAGGCTACACCTTC

size: NA
D: TRBD2
J: TRBJ2-2
length: 16
V: TRBV7-3
CDR3: CASSQQSGRNTGELFF
DNA: TGTGCCAGCAGCCAACAAAGCGGGAGAAACACCGGGGAGCTGTTTTTT

size: NA
D: NA
J: TRBJ2-3
length: 11
V: TRBV18
CDR3: CASSPGDTQYF
DNA: TGTGCTAGCTCACCCGGGGATACGCAGTATTTT

size: NA
D: TRBD2
J: TRBJ2-7
length: 15
V: TRBV5-1
CDR3: CASSLEAGGLYEQYF
DNA: TGCGCCAGCAGCTTGGAGGCGGGAGGACTCTACGAGCAGTACTTC

size: NA
D: TRBD1
J: TRBJ2-4
length: 15
V: TRBV13
CDR3: CASSRLGGAKNIQYF
DNA: TGTGCCAGCAGCCGTCTAGGGGGCGCCAAAAACATTCAGTACTTC

size: NA
D: TRBD2
J: TRBJ2-1
length: 19
V: TRBV5-1
CDR3: CASSLRFLAGGSGHNEQFF
DNA: TGCGCCAGCAGCTTGAGGTTTCTAGCGGGAGGTAGTGGGCACAATGAGCAGTTCTTC

size: NA
D: NA
J: TRBJ2-3
length: 12
V: TRBV7-2
CDR3: CASRPAGDTQYF
DNA: TGTGCCAGCCGACCCGCGGGAGATACGCAGTATTTT

size: NA
D: NA
J: TRBJ2-2
length: 14
V: TRBV7-3
CDR3: CASREGQNTGELFF
DNA: TGTGCCAGCAGGGAGGGACAGAACACCGGGGAGCTGTTTTTT

size: NA
D: NA
J: TRBJ1-1
length: 15
V: TRBV6-6
CDR3: CASTPPGGVNTEAFF
DNA: TGTGCCAGCACCCCCCCAGGAGGGGTGAACACTGAAGCTTTCTTT

size: NA
D: NA
J: TRBJ1-5
length: 13
V: TRBV6-1
CDR3: CASRGSGGQPQHF
DNA: TGTGCCAGCAGAGGGTCGGGAGGACAGCCCCAGCATTTT

size: NA
D: NA
J: TRBJ2-4
length: 17
V: TRBV21-1
CDR3: CASSNPSRRESKNIQYF
DNA: TGTGCCAGCAGCAACCCTTCCCGAAGGGAGTCCAAAAACATTCAGTACTTC

size: NA
D: TRBD2
J: TRBJ2-3
length: 18
V: TRBV7-3
CDR3: CASSLGTSGIGGTDTQYF
DNA: TGTGCCAGCAGCTTGGGGACTAGCGGGATCGGAGGAACAGATACGCAGTATTTT

size: NA
D: NA
J: TRBJ1-4
length: 14
V: TRBV29-1
CDR3: CSVSSGSTNEKLFF
DNA: TGCAGCGTTAGCTCGGGTTCAACTAATGAAAAACTGTTTTTT

size: NA
D: TRBD1
J: TRBJ1-2
length: 13
V: TRBV7-9
CDR3: CASSETGAGGYTF
DNA: TGTGCCAGCAGCGAAACAGGGGCCGGCGGCTACACCTTC

size: once
D: TRBD2
J: TRBJ2-3
length: 17
V: TRBV9
CDR3: CASSVSRRASGTDTQYF
DNA: TGTGCCAGCAGCGTATCGCGGCGTGCTAGCGGGACAGATACGCAGTATTTT

size: NA
D: NA
J: TRBJ2-7
length: 15
V: TRBV4-3
CDR3: CASSQDLIVSYEQYF
DNA: TGCGCCAGCAGCCAAGATCTGATAGTTTCCTACGAGCAGTACTTC

size: NA
D: NA
J: TRBJ1-3
length: 16
V: TRBV9
CDR3: CASSAGRALSGNTIYF
DNA: TGTGCCAGCAGCGCGGGCAGGGCTCTCTCTGGAAACACCATATATTTT

size: NA
D: TRBD2
J: TRBJ2-1
length: 15
V: TRBV7-2
CDR3: CASSVSAGVPNEQFF
DNA: TGTGCCAGCAGCGTTTCAGCGGGAGTCCCCAATGAGCAGTTCTTC

size: NA
D: TRBD2
J: TRBJ2-1
length: 16
V: TRBV6-5
CDR3: CASSYSTSGGPGEQFF
DNA: TGTGCCAGCAGTTACTCGACTAGCGGGGGTCCGGGCGAGCAGTTCTTC

size: NA
D: NA
J: TRBJ2-3
length: 12
V: TRBV6-1
CDR3: CASSFETDTQYF
DNA: TGTGCCAGCAGTTTTGAGACAGATACGCAGTATTTT

size: NA
D: NA
J: TRBJ1-1
length: 13
V: TRBV10-3
CDR3: CAITGTGNTEAFF
DNA: TGTGCCATCACAGGAACGGGGAACACTGAAGCTTTCTTT

size: NA
D: NA
J: TRBJ1-6
length: 15
V: TRBV6-1
CDR3: CASRDTSTYNSPLHF
DNA: TGTGCCAGCAGGGACACCAGTACCTATAATTCACCCCTCCACTTT

size: once
D: NA
J: TRBJ2-2
length: 15
V: TRBV5-1
CDR3: CASSLGRANTGELFF
DNA: TGCGCCAGCAGCTTGGGCAGGGCGAACACCGGGGAGCTGTTTTTT

size: NA
D: NA
J: TRBJ2-5
length: 13
V: TRBV7-9
CDR3: CASTLVGSETQYF
DNA: TGTGCCAGCACCCTGGTGGGCTCCGAGACCCAGTACTTC

size: NA
D: TRBD1
J: TRBJ1-5
length: 14
V: TRBV6-5
CDR3: CASRGQGSNQPQHF
DNA: TGTGCCAGCAGAGGACAGGGGAGCAATCAGCCCCAGCATTTT

size: NA
D: NA
J: TRBJ2-5
length: 14
V: TRBV11-1
CDR3: CASSLRGLEETQYF
DNA: TGTGCCAGCAGTTTGAGGGGGTTGGAAGAGACCCAGTACTTC

size: few
D: NA
J: TRBJ2-3
length: 14
V: TRBV18
CDR3: CASSPTYSTDTQYF
DNA: TGTGCCAGCTCACCTACCTACAGCACAGATACGCAGTATTTT

size: NA
D: NA
J: TRBJ2-7
length: 16
V: TRBV6-5
CDR3: CASSYSATWGSYEQYF
DNA: TGTGCCAGCAGTTACTCCGCGACGTGGGGGTCCTACGAGCAGTACTTC

size: NA
D: NA
J: TRBJ2-3
length: 13
V: TRBV6-5
CDR3: CASTPRITDTQYF
DNA: TGTGCCAGCACTCCCAGGATCACAGATACGCAGTATTTT

size: NA
D: NA
J: TRBJ2-1
length: 11
V: TRBV7-2
CDR3: CASSLDVWQFF
DNA: TGTGCCAGCAGCTTAGACGTCTGGCAGTTCTTC